The clone carrying this T cell receptor beta chain was counted between two and nine times. Its antigen is undetermined. One end of the junction varies from germline; a read error may be responsible. These data come from a study of beta chain features in type 1 diabetes. Study-wide background: Across the samples, roughly 99 million sorted cells were examined in total. Findings and caveats of the study: For patients and controls alike, PCR might favor shorter templates to the same degree. Across all four CD4+ subsets, people with type 1 diabetes showed modestly shorter TCRB CDR3s. The influence of HLA type on TCRB rearrangement stayed undetermined.

The authors reverse transcribed all of the isolated RNA, so sequencing captured expressed TCRB transcripts. The method was immunoSEQ multiplex PCR; TCRdb's version includes in-frame clones alone and lacks a portion of them. The sample consists of roughly 290,000 clones, roughly 15% of them appearing once. Sorted CD4+ subsets: naive, central memory, regulatory, stem cell-like memory (CD45RO/CCR7/CD25/CD127/CD95/CD27 panel). Sequencing was done on a sample of naive CD4+ T cells from blood. The sequence came from a young man with type 1 diabetes.

CDR3 bases: TGTGCCAGCAGTCTATGGTCAGGGGGATACGAGCAGTACTTC. It encodes CASSLWSGGYEQYF. The V call is TRBV28, the J call TRBJ2-7; 7 nucleotides agree with TRBD1. This CDR3 region has 14 residues. The V gene's germline CDR1 is MDHEN and CDR2 SYDVKM.